This T cell receptor (beta chain) was recovered during a study of T cells after yellow fever vaccination. TCRdb itself ran the 5' RACE reads through MiXCR, one entry per CDR3 protein. The profile shows some 200,000 distinct CDR3 sequences, approximately 11% of them singletons. The germline gives CDR1 LGHNT, CDR2 FRNRAP. V lost 6 bases and J lost 12, with 12 bases in between. The CDR3 has 11 residues. The chain recombines TRBV12-5 with TRBJ2-1; D gene ambiguous. The source material was CD8+ T cells sorted from PBMCs, sampled 15 days after the yellow fever booster vaccination. This TCR came from a man younger than 35 who received the YFV17D yellow fever vaccine. CDR3 DNA: TGTGCTAGTGGGGGTCGTGGCGGGCAGTTCTTC. Translated, it gives CASGGRGGQFF.